This T cell receptor (beta chain) was captured in a study of cytomegalovirus exposure and HLA in healthy donors. This clone was found once. The PCR employed 60 Vbeta primers together with 13 Jbeta primers. Assay used: immunoSEQ multiplex PCR; TCRdb lists only in-frame clones, some missing. The table shows 100,000 to 150,000 clones, with less than 85% occurring only once. Germline-derived CDR1 and CDR2 are GTSNPN and SVGIG (reference sequence). V lost 4 bases to trimming and J lost 5 bases, with 17 bases between them. The CDR3 totals 14 residues. The rearrangement uses TRBV30 and TRBJ2-5, with TRBD1 as a possible D gene (5 bases). The sequencing input was PBMCs. This receptor was taken from a middle-aged man in good health and CMV-seronegative. The CDR3 DNA is TGTGCCTGGACCAAGGGGATGGGAAGGGAGACCCAGTACTTC. It specifies CAWTKGMGRETQYF.